This T cell receptor beta chain was recorded in a study of shared clonotypes between healthy human individuals. This CDR3 comprises 12 residues. The germline V gene encodes CDR1 SGDLS and CDR2 YYNGEE. The V end was cut by 9 bases, the J end by 1 base, with 7 bases between. The authors distributed each subset's genomic DNA evenly over several immunoSEQ plates. Assay used: immunoSEQ multiplex PCR; TCRdb lists only in-frame clones, some missing. The table records around 530,000 clones, around 81% of them present only once. This rearrangement joins TRBV9 to TRBJ2-2; maybe TRBD1 (5 bases). This sequence originates from a woman between 40 and 55 years old in good health. Some clones in this sample may be carry-over from other donors' samples. Sample: PBMCs. Here the CDR3 DNA reads TGTGCCACCACAGGGAACACCGGGGAGCTGTTTTTT. This sequence encodes CATTGNTGELFF.